The 6 T cell receptor beta chains below come from one sample, sequenced in a study of graft-versus-host responses after intestinal transplantation (dated by TCRdb to the early 2020s). Their recognized antigens are unknown. Preparation of the library involved the immunoSEQ multiplex PCR assay. What TCRdb holds here is the immuneACCESS table cut down to in-frame rearrangements. Part of the clones is not present; checked against another copy, under half of the missing clones reflect an unresolved V gene, and the others are unexplained. The sample includes about 85,000 clones, with roughly 80% observed a single time. The ten largest account for approximately 17% of the sample. Reading the label with the study, this specimen's time point is: cells obtained before transplantation from donor or recipient. The sequencing used unstimulated CD8+ T cells sorted from spleen or lymph node cells, collected before intestinal transplant. These receptors were collected from a human donor who received an intestinal transplant.

The chain joins TRBV5-4 to TRBJ2-3; tentatively, D is TRBD1 (5 bases). The length of the CDR3 is 15 residues. The germline gives CDR1 SGHNT, CDR2 YYREEE (reference sequence). Between the trimmed V and J ends, which lost 5 bases and 1 base, there was a span of 14 bases. CDR3: CASRIRTTRTDTQYF. The CDR3, as DNA: TGTGCCAGCAGGATCCGGACAACCCGCACAGATACGCAGTATTTT.

V gene TRBV5-1 combines with J gene TRBJ2-1; D may be TRBD1 or TRBD2 (5 bases each). The length of the CDR3 is 15 residues. V dropped 4 bases and J dropped 5 bases, with 16 bases sitting between them. Germline loops: CDR1 SGHRS, CDR2 YFSETQ. The CDR3 coding sequence is TGCGCCAGCAGCGGGGACCCCTGGGTTCACAATGAGCAGTTCTTC. Its protein is CASSGDPWVHNEQFF.

This clone was seen only once. The chain joins TRBV15 to TRBJ2-1; 8 nucleotides align to TRBD2. In germline, CDR1 is LNHNV, CDR2 YYDKDF (reference sequence). J lost 4 bases, V lost 0 bases, and 8 bases had no gene match. The CDR3 is 17 residues long. Written as DNA, the CDR3 is TGTGCCACCAGCAGAGAATTTCCGGGAGGGCCTTACAATGAGCAGTTCTTC. This encodes CATSREFPGGPYNEQFF.

This clone came up a few times. The gene calls are TRBV6-5 and TRBJ1-4; a possible D gene is TRBD1 (5 bases). The CDR3 spans 14 residues. V lost 2 bases to trimming and J lost 4 bases, with 8 bases between them. Germline CDR1 and CDR2: MNHEY and SVGAGI. The CDR3 reads CASSYEGFNEKLFF. In nucleotides, the CDR3 is TGTGCCAGCAGTTACGAGGGGTTTAATGAAAAACTGTTTTTT.

The gene calls are TRBV5-4 and TRBJ1-1; D might be TRBD1 (6 bases). CDR3 size: 12 residues. CDR1 and CDR2 (germline): SGHNT, YYREEE (reference sequence). Trimming removed 4 bases from V and 8 bases from J, with 12 bases in between. As DNA, the CDR3 is TGTGCCAGCAGCCCTCCCGGGACAGAAGCTTTCTTT. Encoded protein: CASSPPGTEAFF.

The chain carries TRBV4-1 and TRBJ1-1; TRBD1 agrees at 8 bases. CDR3 size: 16 residues. The V segment lost 5 bases and the J segment 5 bases; nucleotides outside the gene matches: 13. Germline-derived CDR1 and CDR2 are MGHRA and YSYEKL. The CDR3 region is CASSLEAGGRYTEAFF. The CDR3 DNA reads TGCGCCAGCAGCTTGGAGGCAGGGGGCCGGTATACTGAAGCTTTCTTT.